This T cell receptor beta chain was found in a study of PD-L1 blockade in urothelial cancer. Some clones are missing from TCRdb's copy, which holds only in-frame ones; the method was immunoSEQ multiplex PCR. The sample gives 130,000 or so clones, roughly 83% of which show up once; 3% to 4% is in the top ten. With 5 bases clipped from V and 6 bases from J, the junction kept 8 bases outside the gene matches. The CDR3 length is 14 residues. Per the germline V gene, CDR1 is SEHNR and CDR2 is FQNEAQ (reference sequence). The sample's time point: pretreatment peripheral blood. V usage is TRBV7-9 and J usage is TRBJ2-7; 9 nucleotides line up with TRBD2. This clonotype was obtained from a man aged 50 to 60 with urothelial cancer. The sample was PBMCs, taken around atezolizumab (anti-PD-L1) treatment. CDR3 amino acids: CASSTSGRPVEQYF. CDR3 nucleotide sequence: TGTGCCAGCAGCACAAGCGGGAGGCCCGTCGAGCAGTACTTC.